These 16 T cell receptor beta chains were sequenced from one sample in a study of spatial heterogeneity in lung cancer. The sample's time point: sample taken at primary tumor resection. TCRdb redid the calling of the 5' RACE reads with MiXCR, one entry per CDR3 protein. This table has about 48,000 distinct CDR3 sequences, approximately 5% appearing once. The material sequenced was PBMCs, taken at surgery. These receptors were obtained from a male donor with early-stage non-small cell lung cancer.

This clonotype was picked up many times. The chain carries TRBV20-1 and TRBJ2-1; 8 bases fit TRBD1. After removal of 3 bases from V and 7 bases from J, the junction contained 5 bases not matched to a gene. The CDR3 has 13 amino acids. Germline V gives CDR1 DFQATT, CDR2 SNEGSKA (reference sequence). This CDR3 is CSARIWTGNEQFF. The CDR3 nucleotides are TGCAGTGCTAGGATTTGGACAGGGAATGAGCAGTTCTTC.

There are many counts of this clonotype. This rearrangement joins TRBV5-4 to TRBJ1-6; D is uncertain. CDR1 is SGHNT, CDR2 YYREEE, per germline (reference sequence). Trimming removed 1 base from V and 0 bases from J, with 8 bases in between. CDR3 length: 16 residues. CDR3 in amino acids: CASSLMRNSYNSPLHF. The DNA for the CDR3 is TGTGCCAGCAGCTTGATGAGGAACTCCTATAATTCACCCCTCCACTTT.

Many counts were recorded for this clonotype. The rearrangement uses TRBV3-1 and TRBJ2-7, with 15 bases identical to TRBD2. With 3 bases clipped from V and 1 base from J, the junction kept 10 bases outside the gene matches. This CDR3 spans 19 amino acids. Germline V gene sequence: CDR1 LGHDT, CDR2 YNNKEL (reference sequence). CDR3 DNA: TGTGCCAGCAGCCAGCCCGGACTAGCGGGAGGGCCAGGATCCTACGAGCAGTACTTC. Its protein product is CASSQPGLAGGPGSYEQYF.

This clonotype was detected ten times or more. The rearrangement joins TRBV4-1 to TRBJ1-1, with D unclear. Between the trimmed V and J ends, which lost 0 bases and 10 bases, there was a span of 9 bases. Germline-derived CDR1 and CDR2 are MGHRA and YSYEKL. This CDR3 spans 12 amino acids. CDR3: CASSQELVGAFF. The CDR3 DNA follows: TGCGCCAGCAGCCAAGAACTGGTAGGAGCTTTCTTT.

This clonotype was recorded many times. The chain links TRBV18 to TRBJ1-5; D call uncertain. V was shortened by 5 bases and J by 5 bases, with 16 bases between the two germline ends. CDR3 length equals 15 residues. The germline V gene has CDR1 KGHSH and CDR2 LQKENI. The CDR3 region has the DNA TGTGCCAGCTCATCTCAGATAGCTCGAGATCAGCCCCAGCATTTT. It codes for CASSSQIARDQPQHF.

This clonotype occurred many times. The genes are TRBV11-2 and TRBJ2-7, with 8 bases fitting TRBD2. CDR3 size: 16 residues. Germline assignment: CDR1 SGHAT and CDR2 FQNNGV. With V trimmed by 2 bases and J by 0 bases, 6 bases remained unmatched. The CDR3 spells CASSLNRLAYSYEQYF. In nucleotides, the CDR3 is TGTGCCAGCAGCTTAAACCGACTAGCGTACTCCTACGAGCAGTACTTC.

In this sample, this clonotype turned up many times. The gene calls are TRBV15 and TRBJ1-2; D gene uncertain. CDR1 is LNHNV and CDR2 is YYDKDF in the germline V gene (reference sequence). Trimming shortened V by 3 bases and J by 4 bases, and 12 bases separated the two germline ends. The CDR3 is made up of 14 amino acids. For the CDR3, the DNA is TGTGCCACCAGCAGGACGAGGGAAGGCTATGGCTACACCTTC. It yields the protein CATSRTREGYGYTF.

This clonotype was counted many times. The chain combines TRBV28 with TRBJ2-7; TRBD2 aligns across 14 bases. Germline CDR1 and CDR2: MDHEN and SYDVKM. V was clipped by 6 bases and J by 3 bases; unmatched bases: 4. The CDR3 runs 15 residues. CDR3 bases: TGTGCCAGCAGGAAGACTAGCGGGAGGGTCTACGAGCAGTACTTC. Amino acid sequence: CASRKTSGRVYEQYF.

This clonotype was detected ten times or more. J is TRBJ2-7 and V is TRBV12-3 or TRBV12-4, with TRBD2 identical over 7 bases. Unmatched junction bases numbered 5, after V lost 4 bases and J lost 5 bases. The CDR3 spans 13 residues. The CDR3 loop reads CASSSVGLDEQYF. The CDR3 region has the DNA TGTGCCAGCAGTTCCGTAGGACTAGACGAGCAGTACTTC.

This clonotype was seen at least ten times. The V gene is TRBV2, the J gene TRBJ1-4, with D unresolved. There are 14 residues in the CDR3. Between the trimmed V and J ends, which lost 6 bases and 3 bases, there was a span of 11 bases. Per germline, CDR1 SNHLY and CDR2 FYNNEI. The CDR3 DNA is TGTGCCAGCAGATGGGGAAGGTCTAATGAAAAACTGTTTTTT. Its protein product is CASRWGRSNEKLFF.

At least ten counts were recorded for this clonotype. The V and J genes are TRBV7-2 and TRBJ2-2, with 15 bases that match TRBD2. Trimming cost V 4 bases and J 5 bases; bases outside gene matches: 8. This CDR3 spans 18 amino acids. Germline values: CDR1 SGHTA, CDR2 FQGNSA. The CDR3 nucleotides are TGTGCCAGCAGCTGGACTAGCGGGAGGGCCAAGGGTACCGGGGAGCTGTTTTTT. Its translation is CASSWTSGRAKGTGELFF.

This clonotype was observed many times. This sequence joins TRBV7-9 and TRBJ2-3, with TRBD2 matching 12 bases. J was trimmed by 6 bases and V by 5 bases; bases with no gene match: 3. The germline V gene has CDR1 SEHNR and CDR2 FQNEAQ (reference sequence). The length of the CDR3 is 14 residues. CDR3 sequence reads: CASSLTSGSDTQYF. The CDR3 DNA is TGTGCCAGCAGCCTGACTAGCGGGAGTGATACGCAGTATTTT.

The rearrangement joins TRBV10-2 to TRBJ2-4, with 10 positions matching TRBD2. V dropped 4 bases and J dropped 9; count of bases not matched to a gene: 9. The CDR3 has 15 residues. The V gene's germline CDR1 is WSHSY and CDR2 SAAADI. This chain's CDR3 is CASSVASGRSTIQYF. The DNA of the CDR3 is TGCGCCAGCAGTGTAGCTAGCGGGAGATCGACCATTCAGTACTTC.

The sample holds many counts of this clonotype. CDR3 sequence reads: CASSQDRDPGSYEQYF. CDR3 in DNA: TGTGCCAGCAGCCAAGATCGGGACCCGGGCTCCTACGAGCAGTACTTC. The chain links TRBV3-1 to TRBJ2-7, with D possibly called TRBD1 or TRBD2 (5 bases each). The CDR3 covers 16 residues. Trimming left V 0 bases short and J 0 bases short, with 12 bases between. Germline V gene data show CDR1 as LGHDT and CDR2 as YNNKEL (reference sequence).

This clonotype has at least ten counts. V is TRBV20-1 and J is TRBJ2-1, with D perhaps TRBD1 (6 bases). This CDR3 spans 12 amino acids. The germline V gene has CDR1 DFQATT and CDR2 SNEGSKA (reference sequence). The V end lost 5 bases, the J end lost 9 bases, and 14 bases lay between the germline ends. CDR3 residues: CSAPGTLIEQFF. Here the CDR3 DNA reads TGCAGTGCTCCCGGGACACTCATTGAGCAGTTCTTC.

This clonotype occurred many times. This sequence joins TRBV5-1 and TRBJ2-7, with 10 bases aligning to TRBD1. The ends lost 6 bases at V and 3 bases at J; junction bases unmatched: 6. CDR1 and CDR2 (germline): SGHRS, YFSETQ. The CDR3 runs to 14 residues. CDR3 residues: CASTPRTGGYEQYF. In DNA, the CDR3 is TGCGCCAGCACCCCAAGGACAGGGGGCTACGAGCAGTACTTC.